These 32 T cell receptor beta chains share one sample of origin, sequenced in a study of T cell clonotyping in hematopoietic cell transplantation. TCRdb's table, derived via immunoSEQ multiplex PCR, lists solely in-frame clones and lacks some. Among 25,000 to 30,000 clones, roughly 90% were seen once, and the ten largest hold around 10%. The source was PBMCs, collected 100 days after allogeneic stem cell transplant. The receptors stem from a female patient between 50 and 60 years old who had an allogeneic stem cell transplant from a related donor, so the T cells may come from the graft donor. Some clones in this sample may be carry-over from other donors' samples.

The V and J genes are TRBV10-3 and TRBJ2-1; 7 nucleotides match TRBD2. Germline CDR1 ENHRY, CDR2 SYGVKD. V lost 7 bases to trimming and J lost 7 bases; unmatched junction nucleotides: 10. The CDR3 consists of 14 residues. Written as DNA, the CDR3 is TGTGCCATCACCTCGAGGGAGGGGAAGAATGAGCAGTTCTTC. It specifies CAITSREGKNEQFF.

The chain has TRBV27 and TRBJ2-7; 9 nucleotides align to TRBD1. The germline gives CDR1 MNHEY, CDR2 SMNVEV (reference sequence). This CDR3 has 13 amino acids. The V and J ends lost 8 bases and 3 bases, in that order; junction bases with no gene match: 5. The CDR3 DNA sequence: TGTGCCAGCTCAGGGACAGGGTTCTACGAGCAGTACTTC. Its translation: CASSGTGFYEQYF.

This chain joins TRBV2 and TRBJ1-1; tentative D call: TRBD1 (5 bases). Trimming stripped 6 bases from V and 1 base from J, with 9 bases between. This CDR3 has 13 residues. The V gene's germline CDR1 is SNHLY and CDR2 FYNNEI. CDR3 in amino acids: CASRPTGNTEAFF. The CDR3 DNA reads TGTGCCAGCAGGCCCACAGGGAACACTGAAGCTTTCTTT.

The chain combines TRBV7-7 with TRBJ2-5; TRBD2 agrees at 14 bases. The CDR3 spans 15 residues. Germline CDR1 reads SSHAT; CDR2 reads FNYEAQ (reference sequence). After removal of 3 bases from V and 4 bases from J, the junction contained 1 base not matched to a gene. The CDR3 nucleotides are TGTGCCAGCAGCTTGGGACTAGCGGGGGCAGAGACCCAGTACTTC. Translated, it gives CASSLGLAGAETQYF.

The rearrangement links TRBV10-2 to TRBJ2-3; the D gene is possibly TRBD2 (5 bases). CDR3 length: 12 residues. Looked up from germline, CDR1 is WSHSY and CDR2 is SAAADI. The germline V and J ends were trimmed by 5 bases and 13 bases, with 16 bases remaining between them. CDR3 DNA: TGCGCCAGCAGTCTTGGACTCCCTCCAGAGTATTTT. Amino acids: CASSLGLPPEYF.

The chain couples TRBV5-1 to TRBJ1-1; TRBD1 matches 11 bases. CDR3 size: 14 residues. V trimming: 4 bases; J trimming: 4 bases; junction bases outside the gene matches: 3. From germline, CDR1 is SGHRS and CDR2 YFSETQ. The CDR3 DNA sequence: TGCGCCAGCAGCACCGGGACAGGGGGCACTGAAGCTTTCTTT. Amino acids: CASSTGTGGTEAFF.

The V and J genes are TRBV19 and TRBJ2-6, with D maybe TRBD1 (6 bases). The length of the CDR3 is 17 residues. CDR1 is LNHDA and CDR2 is SQIVND in the germline V gene (reference sequence). V was clipped by 6 bases and J by 0 bases, with 15 bases between them. CDR3 residues: CASRGTPAGSGANVLTF. Written as DNA, the CDR3 is TGTGCCAGTAGAGGGACACCTGCTGGCTCTGGGGCCAACGTCCTGACTTTC.

This rearrangement joins TRBV5-1 to TRBJ1-1; D ambiguous. The CDR3 totals 14 residues. The germline gives CDR1 SGHRS, CDR2 YFSETQ. Trimming left V 6 bases short and J 0 bases short, with 12 bases between. The CDR3 bases are TGCGCCAGCACCAGCGGAGGAATGAACACTGAAGCTTTCTTT. Translated, it gives CASTSGGMNTEAFF.

The CDR3 DNA sequence: TGTGCCATCAGTGTGTCCAGGACAGGCACAGATACGCAGTATTTT. Amino acid sequence: CAISVSRTGTDTQYF. J is TRBJ2-3 and V is TRBV10-3; TRBD1 is a possible D gene (6 bases). CDR1 ENHRY and CDR2 SYGVKD come from the germline V gene. V dropped 4 bases and J dropped 1 base, with 12 bases sitting between them. This CDR3 comprises 15 residues.

The V and J genes are TRBV5-4 and TRBJ1-6; 10 bases agree with TRBD1. The V segment lost 3 bases and the J segment 7 bases; nucleotides outside the gene matches: 4. From germline, CDR1 is SGHNT and CDR2 YYREEE (reference sequence). The CDR3 consists of 15 residues. As DNA, the CDR3 is TGTGCCAGCAGCTCACCGGGACAGGGGAATTCACCCCTCCACTTT. Its translation: CASSSPGQGNSPLHF.

As concerns this clone: A junction end diverges from the germline sequence, so it may reflect a read error. The chain is built from TRBV10-3 and TRBJ1-1; no firm D call. The germline gives CDR1 ENHRY, CDR2 SYGVKD. The CDR3 covers 13 residues. CDR3 amino acids: CAISRAENIEAFF. The CDR3 region has the DNA TGTGCCATCAGTAGGGCCGAGAACATTGAAGCTTTCTTT.

The chain employs TRBV29-1 and TRBJ2-3; D gene uncertain. This CDR3 is built from 13 residues. Per the germline V gene, CDR1 is SQVTM and CDR2 is ANQGSEA. CDR3 nucleotide sequence: TGCAGTCCCGGAAGGCTATACACAGATACGCAGTATTTT. Its translation: CSPGRLYTDTQYF.

The chain has TRBV18 and TRBJ1-4; D gene unclear. The CDR3 has 14 amino acids. Per germline, CDR1 KGHSH and CDR2 LQKENI. The ends were cut back, 1 base at V and 7 bases at J, with 10 bases in the middle. CDR3 DNA sequence: TGTGCCAGCTCACCACTGGCGGAGGGTGAAAAACTGTTTTTT. Encoded protein: CASSPLAEGEKLFF.

The chain uses TRBV9 and TRBJ2-3; 8 bases align to TRBD2. The junction had 4 bases not matched to a gene; V was cut back by 2 bases and J by 2 bases. This CDR3 spans 15 amino acids. Germline V gene sequence: CDR1 SGDLS, CDR2 YYNGEE. CDR3 nucleotides: TGTGCCAGCAGCGTTAGCGGGGCCACCACAGATACGCAGTATTTT. Its translation: CASSVSGATTDTQYF.

This chain uses TRBV11-2 with TRBJ2-1; the D gene could be TRBD1 or TRBD2 (5 bases each). V lost 2 bases and J lost 0, with 14 bases in between. The CDR3 contains 17 residues. The germline V gene has CDR1 SGHAT and CDR2 FQNNGV. CDR3 region: CASSLSLGTYSYNEQFF. CDR3 nucleotide sequence: TGTGCCAGCAGCTTAAGCCTGGGGACGTACTCCTACAATGAGCAGTTCTTC.

V and J are TRBV21-1 and TRBJ2-7. TRBV21-1 is noted as a pseudogene. This CDR3 has 13 residues. CDR3: CASSKRLVYEQYF. DNA for the CDR3: TGTGCCAGCAGCAAAAGGTTAGTCTACGAGCAGTACTTC.

V usage is TRBV30 and J usage is TRBJ1-2, with a tentative D call TRBD1 (5 bases). Trimming removed 1 base from V and 6 bases from J, with 12 bases in between. This CDR3 region has 13 residues. Germline CDR1 reads GTSNPN; CDR2 reads SVGIG (reference sequence). The chain's CDR3 is CAWSGGVVDGYTF. The CDR3 coding sequence is TGTGCCTGGAGTGGGGGGGTAGTGGATGGCTACACCTTC.

This clone was detected once. The chain employs TRBV2 and TRBJ1-2; unclear D gene. The CDR3 has 12 residues. Germline-derived CDR1 and CDR2 are SNHLY and FYNNEI. V was clipped by 5 bases and J by 4 bases, with 8 bases between them. The DNA of the CDR3 is TGTGCCAGCAGTATGGAAGGCTATGGCTACACCTTC. Encoded protein: CASSMEGYGYTF.

This clone was seen only once. The rearrangement links TRBV4-3 to TRBJ1-5, with D unresolved. The germline gives CDR1 LGHNA, CDR2 YSLEER. There are 13 residues in the CDR3. Trimming took off 1 base at V and 5 bases at J, with 6 bases between the two ends. The CDR3 nucleotides read TGCGCCAGCAGCCAAGGAGGCGATCAGCCCCAGCATTTT. Its translation is CASSQGGDQPQHF.

J is TRBJ2-2 and V is TRBV5-1; 7 bases agree with TRBD1. V shed 4 bases, J shed 3 bases, and the junction held 3 bases outside the gene matches. The CDR3 covers 14 residues. Germline V CDR1 and CDR2: SGHRS, YFSETQ. The CDR3 spells CASSKTGYTGELFF. CDR3 bases: TGCGCCAGCAGCAAGACAGGGTACACCGGGGAGCTGTTTTTT.

The chain recombines TRBV20-1 with TRBJ2-7, with D unresolved. The CDR3 has 11 amino acids. Germline V lookup: CDR1 DFQATT, CDR2 SNEGSKA (reference sequence). V was clipped by 0 bases and J by 6 bases, with 6 bases between them. CDR3 nucleotide sequence: TGCAGTGCTAGAGATATAAGCGAGCAGTACTTC. Its protein product is CSARDISEQYF.

The chain is built from TRBV10-3 and TRBJ2-3; 7 bases agree with TRBD2. The CDR3 runs 14 residues. V lost 8 bases to trimming and J lost 0 bases; unmatched junction nucleotides: 5. From germline, CDR1 is ENHRY and CDR2 SYGVKD. The CDR3 DNA is TGTGCCATCCGGGCGCGGGGGAGCACAGATACGCAGTATTTT. Translating gives CAIRARGSTDTQYF.

V and J are TRBV7-2 and TRBJ2-5; TRBD2 aligns across 11 bases. V gave up 1 base and J gave up 5 bases; unmatched junction bases: 9. The germline CDR1 and CDR2 sequences are SGHTA and FQGNSA. The CDR3 loop spans 17 amino acids. CDR3: CASSLGLAGLKGETQYF. The CDR3 DNA sequence: TGTGCCAGCAGCTTAGGACTAGCGGGGCTCAAAGGGGAGACCCAGTACTTC.

The chain joins TRBV13 to TRBJ1-1; D unresolved. Trimming removed 0 bases at V and 3 bases at J, with 5 bases between. The CDR3 has 13 residues. Germline V gene lookup returns CDR1 PRHDT and CDR2 FYEKMQ (reference sequence). This CDR3 is CASSLGTYTEAFF. For the CDR3, the DNA is TGTGCCAGCAGCTTAGGAACGTACACTGAAGCTTTCTTT.

This clone was seen once. V is TRBV11-2 and J is TRBJ2-7, with 8 bases that match TRBD2. The germline CDR1 and CDR2 sequences are SGHAT and FQNNGV. V dropped 6 bases and J dropped 2; count of bases not matched to a gene: 15. This CDR3 is 17 amino acids long. The CDR3 bases are TGTGCCAGCAGAGAGTTTGCGCGGGGGGCCTCTCCCTACGAGCAGTACTTC. Translated, it gives CASREFARGASPYEQYF.

The CDR3 DNA reads TGTGCCACCAGCAGATCGGGACAGGCCTTCGCCTATGGCTACACCTTC. Its protein is CATSRSGQAFAYGYTF. This sequence joins TRBV15 and TRBJ1-2; 8 positions match TRBD1. This CDR3 has 16 residues. CDR1 LNHNV and CDR2 YYDKDF come from the germline V gene (reference sequence). The V and J ends lost 2 bases and 4 bases, in that order; junction bases with no gene match: 9. Full variable domain (remainder filled in from reference TRBV15 and TRBJ1-2): DAMVIQNPRYQVTQFGKPVTLSCSQTLNHNVMYWYQQKSSQAPKLLFHYYDKDFNNEADTPDNFQSRRPNTSFCFLDIRSPGLGDTAMYLCATSRSGQAFAYGYTFGSGTRLTVV.

The rearrangement uses TRBV15 and TRBJ1-4, with D hard to call. The CDR3 runs 13 residues. Germline values: CDR1 LNHNV, CDR2 YYDKDF (reference sequence). Trimming stripped 1 base from V and 6 bases from J, with 6 bases between. The CDR3 is CATSRGDDEKLFF. The CDR3 DNA reads as TGTGCCACCAGCAGAGGCGACGATGAAAAACTGTTTTTT. Supplemented by reference TRBV15 and TRBJ1-4, the full variable domain reads DAMVIQNPRYQVTQFGKPVTLSCSQTLNHNVMYWYQQKSSQAPKLLFHYYDKDFNNEADTPDNFQSRRPNTSFCFLDIRSPGLGDTAMYLCATSRGDDEKLFFGSGTQLSVL.

The J gene is TRBJ2-1, the V gene TRBV10-3, with TRBD1 as a possible D gene (5 bases). The CDR3 spans 14 residues. Germline V gene sequence: CDR1 ENHRY, CDR2 SYGVKD. V was shortened by 5 bases and J by 5 bases, with 13 bases between the two germline ends. The CDR3 sequence is CAISPDRDHNEQFF. CDR3 nucleotides: TGTGCCATCAGTCCTGACAGAGATCACAATGAGCAGTTCTTC.

The chain couples TRBV6-5 to TRBJ2-7, with D unresolved. CDR1 is MNHEY and CDR2 is SVGAGI in the germline V gene. The CDR3 loop spans 12 amino acids. V lost 6 bases to trimming and J lost 4 bases, with 10 bases between them. For the CDR3, the DNA is TGTGCCAGCAGCCCTCGGCTTTACGAGCAGTACTTC. As protein: CASSPRLYEQYF.

The chain has TRBV7-6 and TRBJ2-5; no definite D call. This CDR3 spans 13 amino acids. CDR1 and CDR2 (germline): SGHVS, FNYEAQ. V was pared by 1 base and J by 7 bases, with 10 bases between. CDR3 in amino acids: CASSLEAVGTQYF. CDR3 bases: TGTGCCAGCAGCTTAGAGGCGGTTGGGACCCAGTACTTC. The entire variable domain, with the rest obtained from reference TRBV7-6 and TRBJ2-5, is as follows: GAGVSQSPRYKVTKRGQDVALRCDPISGHVSLYWYRQALGQGPEFLTYFNYEAQQDKSGLPNDRFSAERPEGSISTLTIQRTEQRDSAMYRCASSLEAVGTQYFGPGTRLLVL.

Only a few counts were recorded for this clone. This chain links TRBV7-9 with TRBJ1-1; possible D gene TRBD1, 6 bases. Germline CDR1 SEHNR, CDR2 FQNEAQ (reference sequence). This CDR3 is 15 amino acids long. Trimming took 4 bases from V and 1 from J, leaving 13 bases between them. This CDR3 reads CASSSLGGQNTEAFF. CDR3 bases: TGTGCCAGCAGCTCTCTTGGGGGGCAGAACACTGAAGCTTTCTTT.

The chain links TRBV14 to TRBJ2-5; D is uncertain. Germline V CDR1 and CDR2: SGHDN, FVKESK. The CDR3 length is 15 residues. V lost 1 base, J lost 3 bases, and 12 bases lay in between. The CDR3 loop is CASSQAQSFKETQYF. The DNA for the CDR3 is TGTGCCAGCAGCCAAGCGCAGAGTTTTAAAGAGACCCAGTACTTC. Full variable domain (remainder filled in from reference TRBV14 and TRBJ2-5): EAGVTQFPSHSVIEKGQTVTLRCDPISGHDNLYWYRRVMGKEIKFLLHFVKESKQDESGMPNNRFLAERTGGTYSTLKVQPAELEDSGVYFCASSQAQSFKETQYFGPGTRLLVL.